This TCR beta chain was recovered during a study of glioma-infiltrating T cells. Study results and limitations: Non-neoplastic patients had below-expected tissue-blood divergence, while all gliomas exceeded expectation. CDR3 overlap between tissue and blood was very small.

Ten or more counts support this clonotype. Its antigen is undetermined. Using RNA template, CDR3s of TCR alpha and beta were amplified with iRepertoire arm-PCR. MiXCR, run by TCRdb on the multiplex PCR reads, gives a single entry per CDR3 protein. The sample carries under 200,000 distinct CDR3 sequences, roughly 45% recorded once. V lost 2 bases and J 2 bases, leaving 3 bases between the germline ends. Germline loops: CDR1 MDHEN, CDR2 SYDVKM. The CDR3 has 12 amino acids. J is TRBJ2-5 and V is TRBV28; D remains unclear. Sequenced sample: glioma tissue, nonneoplastic brain tissue, or PBMCs (not recorded which). The receptor's source is a human donor with low-grade glioma or glioblastoma, undergoing nonglioma brain surgery, or in good health (not recorded which). CDR3 sequence reads: CASSLRQETQYF. The CDR3 DNA reads TGTGCCAGCAGTTTAAGACAAGAGACCCAGTACTTC. The whole variable domain, filled in from reference TRBV28 and TRBJ2-5, reads DVKVTQSSRYLVKRTGEKVFLECVQDMDHENMFWYRQDPGLGLRLIYFSYDVKMKEKGDIPEGYSVSREKKERFSLILESASTNQTSMYLCASSLRQETQYFGPGTRLLVL.